This T cell receptor beta chain comes out of a study of neurological immune-mediated disorders. Overall study results and limits: With the multiple sclerosis repertoire cluster, neither clinical nor MRI features showed any association.

TCRdb used MiXCR to reprocess the 5' RACE reads, holding one entry per CDR3 protein. The sample has 55,000 to 65,000 distinct CDR3 sequences; less than 4% are singletons. This clonotype was detected many times. Antigen unknown. The CDR3 does not end in the conserved phenylalanine or tryptophan, so this is likely a read error. V lost 1 base to trimming and J lost 2 bases, with 14 bases between them. The germline V gene encodes CDR1 DFQATT and CDR2 SNEGSKA (reference sequence). The CDR3 is made up of 15 amino acids. Source material: PBMCs. The chain recombines TRBV20-1 with TRBJ2-5; the D gene is possibly TRBD2 (6 bases). The clonotype originates from a woman between 45 and 65 years old with multiple sclerosis. CDR3 nucleotide sequence: TGCAGTGCTAGAGGTTGGACCGGGAGTCAAGAGACCCAGTACGTC. It translates to CSARGWTGSQETQYV.